These 10 T cell receptor beta chains originate from one sample sequenced in a study of regulatory T cells in long-lasting Graves disease. Building of the TCR beta libraries involved iRepertoire HTBI primers and Arm-PCR of CDR3 regions. TCRdb redid the calling of the multiplex PCR reads with MiXCR, one entry per CDR3 protein. The repertoire holds about 310,000 distinct CDR3 sequences, with about a sixth as singletons. Time point given: newly diagnosed GD, antithyroid drugs for less than 3 months. From PBMCs, RNA was extracted and then used to make the TCR library. Source: peripheral blood mononuclear cells (PBMCs), taken at new diagnosis, from a patient treated with antithyroid drugs. Receptors originate from a female donor with Graves disease.

This clonotype was seen ten or more times. The chain links TRBV3-1 to TRBJ2-7; D might be TRBD2 (5 bases). CDR1 LGHDT and CDR2 YNNKEL come from the germline V gene (reference sequence). The V end lost 3 bases, the J end lost 1 base, and 13 bases lay between the germline ends. This CDR3 has 15 residues. The CDR3 region has the DNA TGTGCCAGCAGCCAGATGCCCGGGAAATCCTACGAGCAGTACTTC. Its protein is CASSQMPGKSYEQYF.

Comment on this clonotype: Since a far larger clone is one base different, this is likely a read error. The CDR3 sequence is CASSQDRAMAGELFF. CDR3 bases: TGTGCCAGCAGCCAAGACAGGGCGATGGCCGGGGAGCTGTTTTTT. The rearrangement links TRBV9 to TRBJ2-2, with TRBD1 matching over 7 bases. The trim removed 4 bases at V and 6 bases at J, leaving 9 bases unmatched. CDR1 is SGDLS and CDR2 is YYNGEE in the germline V gene. The CDR3 is made up of 15 amino acids.

V usage is TRBV6-8 and J usage is TRBJ2-1; D not resolved. With 11 bases removed from V and 7 bases from J, the gap between germline ends came to 12 bases. The length of the CDR3 is 11 residues. Germline CDR1 and CDR2: MNHGY and SAAAGT. CDR3 amino acids: CARNPGNEQFF. The CDR3 DNA is TGTGCCCGCAACCCCGGGAATGAGCAGTTCTTC.

Remarks on this clonotype: This may arise from a read error, as a much more abundant clone is one base away. The V gene is TRBV4-1, the J gene TRBJ2-5, with 7 bases matching TRBD2. The CDR3 runs to 16 residues. Germline V gene lookup returns CDR1 MGHRA and CDR2 YSYEKL. The CDR3: CASSLAAGSRQATQYF. The CDR3 DNA reads as TGCGCCAGCAGCCTGGCAGCGGGAAGTAGGCAAGCGACCCAGTACTTC.

The rearrangement uses TRBV15 and TRBJ2-7; the D gene is possibly TRBD2 (6 bases). V lost 0 bases and J lost 7, with 16 bases in between. The germline V gene encodes CDR1 LNHNV and CDR2 YYDKDF (reference sequence). This CDR3 comprises 15 residues. This CDR3 reads CATSREREDYNEQYF. The CDR3 DNA sequence: TGTGCCACCAGCAGAGAGCGGGAAGACTACAATGAGCAGTACTTC.

The genes are TRBV30 and TRBJ2-4; no clear D gene. V lost 2 bases and J lost 2, with 10 bases in between. Germline assignment: CDR1 GTSNPN and CDR2 SVGIG (reference sequence). This CDR3 has 14 amino acids. DNA of the CDR3: TGTGCCTGGAGTAACCTCCTATCCAAAAACATTCAGTACTTC. Protein: CAWSNLLSKNIQYF.

This clonotype has just a few counts. Lacking the conserved final phenylalanine or tryptophan, this CDR3 likely reflects a read error. The CDR3 protein is CASSPTPLGGYTS. The DNA of the CDR3 is TGTGCCAGCAGTCCAACTCCCCTAGGCGGCTACACCTCC. This rearrangement joins TRBV27 to TRBJ1-2, with D unresolved. With 5 bases removed from V and 8 bases from J, the gap between germline ends came to 15 bases. In germline, CDR1 is MNHEY, CDR2 SMNVEV (reference sequence). There are 13 residues in the CDR3.

This clonotype was found a few times. An end of the junction differs from the germline gene, which may be a read error. The J gene is TRBJ1-5, the V gene TRBV20-1; TRBD1 is a possible D gene (6 bases). The CDR3 covers 14 residues. The germline V gene encodes CDR1 DFQATT and CDR2 SNEGSKA (reference sequence). The CDR3 is CSARVGRGDQPQHF. DNA of the CDR3: TGCAGTGCAAGAGTGGGCAGGGGCGATCAGCCCCAGCATTTT.

This clonotype was observed many times. The chain recombines TRBV2 with TRBJ2-3, with D perhaps given as TRBD1 or TRBD2 (5 bases each). This CDR3 spans 15 amino acids. V was clipped by 9 bases and J by 2 bases, with 18 bases between them. CDR1 SNHLY and CDR2 FYNNEI come from the germline V gene. CDR3 nucleotides: TGTGCCAGTTGTTATGGGGGACCCAACACAGATACGCAGTATTTT. It encodes CASCYGGPNTDTQYF.

This clonotype was counted at least ten times. This sequence joins TRBV7-3 and TRBJ2-2, with TRBD2 matching 7 bases. The V and J ends lost 2 bases and 0 bases, in that order; junction bases with no gene match: 3. Per germline, CDR1 SGHTA and CDR2 FQGTGA. The CDR3 is 16 amino acids. The CDR3 DNA follows: TGTGCCAGCAGCTTACTAGCGGCCGCGAACACCGGGGAGCTGTTTTTT. Protein: CASSLLAAANTGELFF.